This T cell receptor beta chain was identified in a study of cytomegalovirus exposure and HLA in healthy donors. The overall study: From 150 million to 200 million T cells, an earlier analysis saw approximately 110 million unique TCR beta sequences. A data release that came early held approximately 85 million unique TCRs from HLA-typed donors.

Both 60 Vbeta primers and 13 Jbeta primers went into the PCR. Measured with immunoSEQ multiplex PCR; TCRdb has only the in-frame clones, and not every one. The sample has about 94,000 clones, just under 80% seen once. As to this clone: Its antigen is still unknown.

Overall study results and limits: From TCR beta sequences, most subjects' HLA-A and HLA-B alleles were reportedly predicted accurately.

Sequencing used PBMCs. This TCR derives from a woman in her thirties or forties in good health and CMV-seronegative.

CDR3 nucleotide sequence: TGTGCCAGTACCGAAGCGTGGCAGGGATCCTATGGCTACACCTTC. It specifies CASTEAWQGSYGYTF. The chain employs TRBV19 and TRBJ1-2, with D maybe TRBD1 (5 bases). The CDR3 has 15 residues. The V gene lost 7 bases and the J gene lost 4 bases, with 19 bases spanning the gap. Germline CDR1 reads LNHDA; CDR2 reads SQIVND (reference sequence). Full variable domain (missing parts from reference TRBV19 and TRBJ1-2): DGGITQSPKYLFRKEGQNVTLSCEQNLNHDAMYWYRQDPGQGLRLIYYSQIVNDFQKGDIAEGYSVSREKKESFPLTVTSAQKNPTAFYLCASTEAWQGSYGYTFGSGTRLTVV.